These 27 T cell receptor beta chains share one sample of origin, sequenced in a study of blood T cells in healthy people across ages. The authors ran a second PCR of roughly 6 to 11 cycles using a sample-barcoded 5' primer and a J-beta primer mix. TCRdb reanalysed the 5' RACE reads using MiXCR and keeps one entry per CDR3 protein. The table lists 1.5 million to 2 million distinct CDR3 sequences, about 49% of them singletons. Sample: blood. All receptors derive from a woman between 40 and 50 years old in good health.

This clonotype appeared a few times. The V call is TRBV5-5, the J call TRBJ2-7, with TRBD1 matching over 9 bases. The CDR3 spans 17 residues. In germline, CDR1 is SGHKS, CDR2 YYEKEE (reference sequence). Trimming took 4 bases from V and 1 from J; bases not matched to a gene: 12. The DNA for the CDR3 is TGTGCCAGCAGCCCTCGGGACAGGGCTCCTGTTTCCTACGAGCAGTACTTC. This gives the protein CASSPRDRAPVSYEQYF.

On this clonotype: Sequence at one end of the junction differs from germline and may be a read error. The chain uses TRBV20-1 and TRBJ2-5; TRBD1 agrees at 10 bases. Looked up from germline, CDR1 is DFQATT and CDR2 is SNEGSKA (reference sequence). The CDR3 has 14 residues. The CDR3 reads CGARPGQGKETQYF. As DNA, the CDR3 is TGCGGTGCTAGACCGGGACAGGGGAAAGAGACCCAGTACTTC.

CDR3 amino acids: CASSLSGQGPDTQYF. CDR3 DNA: TGTGCCAGCAGCCTAAGCGGACAGGGGCCAGATACGCAGTATTTT. The rearrangement uses TRBV28 and TRBJ2-3; 9 bases match TRBD1. This CDR3 is 15 amino acids long. Trimming removed 6 bases from V and 4 bases from J; junction bases left unmatched: 8. Germline V gene lookup returns CDR1 MDHEN and CDR2 SYDVKM. Full variable domain (outside the CDR3, taken from reference TRBV28 and TRBJ2-3): DVKVTQSSRYLVKRTGEKVFLECVQDMDHENMFWYRQDPGLGLRLIYFSYDVKMKEKGDIPEGYSVSREKKERFSLILESASTNQTSMYLCASSLSGQGPDTQYFGPGTRLTVL.

This rearrangement joins TRBV20-1 to TRBJ2-7, with D perhaps matching TRBD1 (5 bases). Germline-derived CDR1 and CDR2 are DFQATT and SNEGSKA (reference sequence). Deletions cut 5 bases from V and 0 bases from J, with 11 bases between. This CDR3 is built from 13 residues. The chain's CDR3 is CSADPGFSYEQYF. CDR3 bases: TGCAGTGCTGATCCAGGGTTCTCCTACGAGCAGTACTTC.

This clonotype was picked up a small number of times. The chain links TRBV7-9 to TRBJ2-7, with 7 bases lining up with TRBD1. CDR1 and CDR2 from the germline V gene are SEHNR and FQNEAQ (reference sequence). The CDR3 spans 14 residues. Unmatched junction bases numbered 5, after V lost 1 base and J lost 5 bases. The CDR3 nucleotides are TGTGCCAGCAGCTTAGGACAGGGTCTCGACGAGCAGTACTTC. It codes for CASSLGQGLDEQYF.

The chain carries TRBV5-6 and TRBJ2-3, with D maybe TRBD2 (6 bases). The CDR3 is 17 residues long. The V gene lost 0 bases and the J gene lost 1 base, with 15 bases spanning the gap. The germline V gene encodes CDR1 SGHDT and CDR2 YYEEEE. CDR3 coding DNA: TGTGCCAGCAGCTTGGGTATTTTCGGGGGAGGCACAGATACGCAGTATTTT. Translating gives CASSLGIFGGGTDTQYF.

Comments on this clonotype: An end of the junction differs from the germline gene, which may be a read error. This chain links TRBV5-1 with TRBJ2-1; TRBD1 matches 12 bases. The CDR3 loop spans 15 amino acids. Looked up from germline, CDR1 is SGHRS and CDR2 is YFSETQ. CDR3 DNA: TGCGCCGGCAGCTTCGGGACAGGGGGCTTGGATGAGCAGTTCTTC. Its translation: CAGSFGTGGLDEQFF.

This clonotype was found many times. The chain employs TRBV7-3 and TRBJ2-1; D is possibly TRBD2 (5 bases). Germline loops: CDR1 SGHTA, CDR2 FQGTGA. CDR3 length: 13 residues. V was trimmed by 6 bases and J by 8 bases, leaving 14 bases between them. CDR3 sequence: CASSAGPGYEQFF. The CDR3 DNA is TGTGCCAGCAGTGCGGGCCCTGGGTATGAGCAGTTCTTC.

Only a few counts were recorded for this clonotype. The gene calls are TRBV6-2 or TRBV6-3 and TRBJ2-1; 11 bases line up with TRBD2. The J segment lost 8 bases and the V segment lost 2 bases, leaving 5 bases of the junction unmatched. The germline gives CDR1 MNHEY, CDR2 SVGEGT. This CDR3 comprises 15 residues. For the CDR3, the DNA is TGTGCCAGCAGTTACATAGGACTAGCGGGTGATGAGCAGTTCTTC. Its translation: CASSYIGLAGDEQFF.

The rearrangement uses TRBV5-1 and TRBJ2-1; the D gene is possibly TRBD2 (7 bases). CDR1 and CDR2 (germline): SGHRS, YFSETQ. Trimming took 9 bases from V and 0 from J, leaving 19 bases between them. This CDR3 is 16 amino acids long. The CDR3 nucleotides are TGCGCCACCAGGACAGCCGGGGGGAGCTCCTACAATGAGCAGTTCTTC. It codes for CATRTAGGSSYNEQFF.

V and J are TRBV10-3 and TRBJ1-6, with D tentatively TRBD1 (5 bases). V was clipped by 2 bases and J by 0 bases, with 11 bases between them. In germline, CDR1 is ENHRY, CDR2 SYGVKD. The CDR3 has 17 amino acids. Here the CDR3 DNA reads TGTGCCATCAGTGAGCGGGACCTAAGCTCCTATAATTCACCCCTCCACTTT. This translates into CAISERDLSSYNSPLHF.

There are a few counts of this clonotype. The chain employs TRBV20-1 and TRBJ1-2; no clear D gene. Per the germline V gene, CDR1 is DFQATT and CDR2 is SNEGSKA (reference sequence). The CDR3 runs to 13 residues. V was pared by 8 bases and J by 4 bases, with 17 bases between. CDR3 coding DNA: TGCAGTCCAGCCCGCCCGGGAACCTATGGCTACACCTTC. Translation: CSPARPGTYGYTF.

In this sample, this clonotype turned up a few times. V usage is TRBV12-3 or TRBV12-4 and J usage is TRBJ1-2; possible D gene TRBD1, 6 bases. Trimming removed 7 bases at V and 7 bases at J, with 16 bases between. There are 13 residues in the CDR3. The CDR3 bases are TGTGCCAGCACTAATCAGGGGCGGGTTGGCTACACCTTC. Translated: CASTNQGRVGYTF.

The rearrangement joins TRBV4-3 to TRBJ1-6; no reliable D call. The CDR3 totals 15 residues. V was shortened by 0 bases and J by 7 bases, with 10 bases between the two germline ends. Germline CDR1 LGHNA, CDR2 YSLEER. This CDR3 is CASSQELGRNSPLHF. Written as DNA, the CDR3 is TGCGCCAGCAGCCAAGAGCTTGGCCGGAATTCACCCCTCCACTTT.

This clonotype appeared a few times. This chain uses TRBV24-1 with TRBJ1-1, with TRBD1 matching over 7 bases. The length of the CDR3 is 16 residues. Losses at the gene ends were 7 bases for V and 0 bases for J; bases not matched to a gene: 10. Germline CDR1 and CDR2: KGHDR and SFDVKD. The CDR3 DNA sequence: TGTGCCACCAGCGACGCCAAACAGGGGTTGAACACTGAAGCTTTCTTT. This translates into CATSDAKQGLNTEAFF.

This clonotype appeared once. V is TRBV6-2 or TRBV6-3 and J is TRBJ2-7; TRBD1 agrees at 9 bases. The germline V gene has CDR1 MNHEY and CDR2 SVGEGT. V trimming: 9 bases; J trimming: 1 base; junction bases outside the gene matches: 10. The CDR3 totals 15 residues. CDR3 residues: CARRSTGQGSYEQYF. CDR3 DNA: TGTGCCAGGAGGTCAACGGGACAGGGTTCCTACGAGCAGTACTTC.

V and J are TRBV11-2 and TRBJ2-5; 7 bases are a match to TRBD1. Trimming at V came to 5 bases and at J to 5 bases, leaving 8 bases not matched to a gene. CDR1 is SGHAT, CDR2 FQNNGV, per germline. CDR3 size: 14 residues. For the CDR3, the DNA is TGTGCCAGCAGCGCATCCAGGGGGATTGAGACCCAGTACTTC. This sequence encodes CASSASRGIETQYF.

This clonotype was detected a few times. This chain connects TRBV7-2 to TRBJ1-6; D gene unclear. V shed 1 base and J shed 9 bases, with 13 bases lying between them. CDR1 and CDR2 from the germline V gene are SGHTA and FQGNSA. There are 15 residues in the CDR3. The DNA of the CDR3 is TGTGCCAGCAGCTTAGACCATCATAGCGGTTCACCCCTCCACTTT. It encodes CASSLDHHSGSPLHF.

This rearrangement joins TRBV27 to TRBJ2-5; D not certain. Germline V gene sequence: CDR1 MNHEY, CDR2 SMNVEV (reference sequence). This CDR3 spans 14 amino acids. The germline V and J ends were trimmed by 5 bases and 5 bases, with 15 bases remaining between them. Here the CDR3 reads CASSVRRFGETQYF. The CDR3 DNA sequence: TGTGCCAGCAGTGTAAGGCGTTTTGGGGAGACCCAGTACTTC.

This clonotype was counted only a few times. The rearrangement joins TRBV5-1 to TRBJ2-3; D perhaps matches TRBD1 (7 bases). Per the germline V gene, CDR1 is SGHRS and CDR2 is YFSETQ. The CDR3 extends over 15 amino acids. V was trimmed by 7 bases and J by 5 bases, leaving 20 bases between them. The CDR3 nucleotides read TGCGCCAGCCGCTCGGCAGGGGGAGGTGGAGATACGCAGTATTTT. Its translation: CASRSAGGGGDTQYF.

This clonotype was seen only a few times. V usage is TRBV29-1 and J usage is TRBJ2-1; tentatively, D is TRBD1 (5 bases). Trimming removed 0 bases from V and 10 bases from J, with 16 bases in between. The CDR3 consists of 14 residues. Germline CDR1 and CDR2: SQVTM and ANQGSEA. The CDR3 loop is CSVEEIYRQSEQFF. The DNA of the CDR3 is TGCAGCGTTGAAGAAATTTACCGACAGTCCGAGCAGTTCTTC.

The V and J genes are TRBV20-1 and TRBJ1-2, with D possibly TRBD1 on 6 matching bases. With 6 bases removed from V and 8 bases from J, the gap between germline ends came to 19 bases. The CDR3 has 13 amino acids. CDR1 DFQATT and CDR2 SNEGSKA come from the germline V gene (reference sequence). CDR3 sequence reads: CSAVTGTLGGYTF. The CDR3, as DNA: TGCAGTGCGGTGACAGGTACCCTAGGAGGCTACACCTTC.

This clonotype was seen a handful of times. J is TRBJ2-3 and V is TRBV14; perhaps TRBD2 as D (6 bases). The CDR3 is 16 residues long. The ends were cut back, 6 bases at V and 1 base at J, with 17 bases in the middle. Looked up from germline, CDR1 is SGHDN and CDR2 is FVKESK. This chain's CDR3 is CASRRTGTRGTDTQYF. The CDR3 region has the DNA TGTGCCAGCAGGCGAACCGGGACTCGGGGCACAGATACGCAGTATTTT.

This clonotype was seen only a few times. This CDR3 reads CSARESANYGYTF. DNA of the CDR3: TGCAGTGCTAGAGAATCAGCCAACTATGGCTACACCTTC. This chain links TRBV20-1 with TRBJ1-2; D remains unclear. Per the germline V gene, CDR1 is DFQATT and CDR2 is SNEGSKA (reference sequence). Deletions cut 0 bases from V and 2 bases from J, with 7 bases between. The CDR3 extends over 13 amino acids.

This chain uses TRBV5-1 with TRBJ2-1, with D tentatively TRBD2 (6 bases). The V end was cut by 6 bases, the J end by 4 bases, with 11 bases between. Germline lookup yields CDR1 SGHRS and CDR2 YFSETQ. CDR3 length equals 13 residues. The CDR3 loop reads CASTLRGYNEQFF. The CDR3 region has the DNA TGCGCCAGCACCCTTCGGGGGTACAATGAGCAGTTCTTC.

The genes are TRBV27 and TRBJ2-1, with TRBD2 as a possible D gene (6 bases). The germline V gene has CDR1 MNHEY and CDR2 SMNVEV (reference sequence). This CDR3 is built from 16 residues. Trimming pared 5 bases from V and 2 bases from J, leaving 16 bases between. The DNA for the CDR3 is TGTGCCAGCAGTGCGGCCCGGGACTTTCCCTACAATGAGCAGTTCTTC. This sequence encodes CASSAARDFPYNEQFF.

Of note for this clonotype: Compared with germline, one end of the junction differs, possibly owing to a read error. The V gene is TRBV25-1, the J gene TRBJ1-4, with D possibly matching TRBD1 (6 bases). Germline CDR1 and CDR2: MGHDK and SYGVNS. This CDR3 spans 14 amino acids. The CDR3 loop is CASSDTGSNKKLFF. CDR3 DNA sequence: TGTGCCAGCAGTGATACAGGGAGTAATAAAAAACTGTTTTTT.